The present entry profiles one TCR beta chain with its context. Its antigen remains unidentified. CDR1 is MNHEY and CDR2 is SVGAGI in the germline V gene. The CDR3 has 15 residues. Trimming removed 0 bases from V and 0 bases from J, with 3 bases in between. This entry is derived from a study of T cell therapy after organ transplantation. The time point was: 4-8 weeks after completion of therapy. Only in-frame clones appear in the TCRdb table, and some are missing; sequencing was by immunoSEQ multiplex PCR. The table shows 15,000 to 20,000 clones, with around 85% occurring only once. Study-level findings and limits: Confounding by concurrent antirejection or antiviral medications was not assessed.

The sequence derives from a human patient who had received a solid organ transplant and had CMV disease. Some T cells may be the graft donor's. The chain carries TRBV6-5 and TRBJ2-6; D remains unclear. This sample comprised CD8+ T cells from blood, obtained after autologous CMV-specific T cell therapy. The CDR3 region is CASSYSHSGANVLTF. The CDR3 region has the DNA TGTGCCAGCAGTTACTCACACTCTGGGGCCAACGTCCTGACTTTC.